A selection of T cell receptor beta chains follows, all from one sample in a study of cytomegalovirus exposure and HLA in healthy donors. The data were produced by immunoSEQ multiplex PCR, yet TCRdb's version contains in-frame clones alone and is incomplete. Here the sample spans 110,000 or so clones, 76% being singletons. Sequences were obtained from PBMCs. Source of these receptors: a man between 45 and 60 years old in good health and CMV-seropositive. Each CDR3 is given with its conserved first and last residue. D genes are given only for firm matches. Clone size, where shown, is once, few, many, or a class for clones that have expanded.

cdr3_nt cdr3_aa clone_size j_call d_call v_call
TGTGCCAGCAGCTTATCAGGATCTGGGGCCAACGTCCTGACTTTC CASSLSGSGANVLTF - TRBJ2-6 - TRBV7-9
TGTGCCAGCAGCTGGGACAGGGACAATGAGCAGTTCTTC CASSWDRDNEQFF - TRBJ2-1 TRBD1 TRBV5-6
TGTGCCAGCAGCGTAGTAGCGTTCGATGAGCAGTTCTTC CASSVVAFDEQFF few TRBJ2-1 - TRBV9
TGTGCCAGCAGTTTAGTTGGGGGGAGCCCAGATACGCAGTATTTT CASSLVGGSPDTQYF - TRBJ2-3 - TRBV28
TGTGCCAGCAGTGGGTGGGAGGTCGGGGCCAAAAACATTCAGTACTTC CASSGWEVGAKNIQYF - TRBJ2-4 - TRBV6-6
TGTGCCAGCAGTGAAGCATCCGACACGCAGCCCCAGCATTTT CASSEASDTQPQHF few TRBJ1-5 - TRBV2
TGTGCCAGTAGTATACAGGGGCCTCAAGAGACCCAGTACTTC CASSIQGPQETQYF - TRBJ2-5 - TRBV19
TGTGCCATCAAGGGGACAGGGGTTGGGGATGAGCAGTTCTTC CAIKGTGVGDEQFF - TRBJ2-1 TRBD1 TRBV10-3
TGTGCCATCAGGGGGGACAACCTGAACACTGAAGCTTTCTTT CAIRGDNLNTEAFF - TRBJ1-1 - TRBV10-3
TGCGCCAGCAGCTCGGGGTTAGGGTCCGTCCCCTCTGGGGCCAACGTCCTGACTTTC CASSSGLGSVPSGANVLTF - TRBJ2-6 - TRBV5-1
TGTGCCACGGGGAGGGGCACAGATACGCAGTATTTT CATGRGTDTQYF - TRBJ2-3 TRBD2 TRBV2
TGTGCCAGCAGCCCCTCACCAAATCGCGTCGGGACCGGGGAGCTGTTTTTT CASSPSPNRVGTGELFF - TRBJ2-2 - TRBV4-2
TGCGCCAGCAGCTTGGGGAGCGGATACGAGACCCAGTACTTC CASSLGSGYETQYF few TRBJ2-5 - TRBV5-1
TGTGCCAGCAGTGACACAGGGGAACACAATGAGCAGTTCTTC CASSDTGEHNEQFF - TRBJ2-1 TRBD1 TRBV6-5
TGTGCCAGCAGTACTAGTACGGGCGAGCAGTACTTC CASSTSTGEQYF - TRBJ2-7 - TRBV27
TGTGCCAGCTCACCGCTATCAGACAAGAACACTGAAGCTTTCTTT CASSPLSDKNTEAFF - TRBJ1-1 - TRBV18
TGTGCCAGCAGCGTAGGAGGAGGCAATCAGCCCCAGCATTTT CASSVGGGNQPQHF - TRBJ1-5 - TRBV9
TGTGCCAGCAGCTTAATTGGAGGTACCTCCTACGAGCAGTACTTC CASSLIGGTSYEQYF - TRBJ2-7 - TRBV7-8
TGTGCCAGCACGGGACAGGGGACCGGGGAGCTGTTTTTT CASTGQGTGELFF few TRBJ2-2 TRBD1 TRBV18
TGTGCCAGCTCACCGCGGCAGGGGATCACAGATACGCAGTATTTT CASSPRQGITDTQYF - TRBJ2-3 - TRBV18
TGTGCCAGTAGTATTGAGAGTTCCTCCTATGGCTACACCTTC CASSIESSSYGYTF once TRBJ1-2 - TRBV19
TGTGCCAGCAGTTACAGGGTAAAAAAAGAGACCCAGTACTTC CASSYRVKKETQYF - TRBJ2-5 - TRBV2
TGTGCCAGCAGCTCTCGGACAGACCCTAACACTGAAGCTTTCTTT CASSSRTDPNTEAFF - TRBJ1-1 - TRBV7-9
TGTGCCAGCTCACCAAGACAGGGGGACACAGATACGCAGTATTTT CASSPRQGDTDTQYF - TRBJ2-3 TRBD1 TRBV18
TGTGCCAGCAGCTTCGCCGAGGGCTTCACAGATACGCAGTATTTT CASSFAEGFTDTQYF - TRBJ2-3 - TRBV5-6
TGTGCCAGCAGCCCGTGGACAACTGGAAACACCATATATTTT CASSPWTTGNTIYF - TRBJ1-3 - TRBV5-5
TGTGCCAGCAGTTACTCGTCCGATAGCTCTGGAAACACCATATATTTT CASSYSSDSSGNTIYF - TRBJ1-3 - TRBV6-5
TGTGCCAGCAGCTCCCAAGCGTCCTACGAGCAGTACTTC CASSSQASYEQYF once TRBJ2-7 - TRBV5-4
TGTGCCAGTAGTATAGCCTTCGGACTAGCGGGGGTCTACGAGCAGTACTTC CASSIAFGLAGVYEQYF few TRBJ2-7 TRBD2 TRBV19